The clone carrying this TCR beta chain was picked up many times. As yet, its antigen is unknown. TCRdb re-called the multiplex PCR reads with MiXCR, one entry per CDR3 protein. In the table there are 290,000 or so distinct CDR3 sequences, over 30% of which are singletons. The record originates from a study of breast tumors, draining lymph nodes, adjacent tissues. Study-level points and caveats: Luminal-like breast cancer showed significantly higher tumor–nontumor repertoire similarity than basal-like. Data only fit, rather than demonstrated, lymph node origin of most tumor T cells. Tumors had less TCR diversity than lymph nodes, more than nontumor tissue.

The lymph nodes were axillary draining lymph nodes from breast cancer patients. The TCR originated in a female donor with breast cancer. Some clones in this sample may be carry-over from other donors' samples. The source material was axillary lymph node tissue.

As DNA, the CDR3 is TGTGCCAGCAGTTACTTCGTGGGGCCGAGTGGCTACACCTTC. It yields the protein CASSYFVGPSGYTF. This chain uses TRBV6-6 with TRBJ1-2; possibly TRBD1 for D (5 bases). Germline V gives CDR1 MNHNY, CDR2 SVGAGI (reference sequence). CDR3 length: 14 residues. V gave up 1 base and J gave up 7 bases, with 13 bases separating them.